This passage covers 30 T cell receptor beta chains from one sample sequenced in a study of lymphopenia after photon versus proton radiotherapy. The data were produced by immunoSEQ multiplex PCR, yet TCRdb's version contains in-frame clones alone and is incomplete. Of 25,000 to 30,000 clones in the sample, around 90% were seen once. Sequencing was performed on peripheral blood, taken from a patient treated with photon-based radiotherapy. These receptors were taken from a man in his fifties with gastric cancer.

The chain couples TRBV28 to TRBJ2-7; weak D call: TRBD1 (6 bases). The CDR3 loop spans 15 amino acids. V lost 5 bases to trimming and J lost 0 bases, with 14 bases between them. The germline V gene has CDR1 MDHEN and CDR2 SYDVKM. CDR3 bases: TGTGCCAGCAGTGATACAGGGCCGATCTCCTACGAGCAGTACTTC. This translates into CASSDTGPISYEQYF.

This clone has a handful of counts. This chain connects TRBV5-1 to TRBJ1-2; no clear D. CDR1 is SGHRS, CDR2 YFSETQ, per germline. CDR3 size: 14 residues. Trimming stripped 0 bases from V and 7 bases from J, with 13 bases between. The CDR3 sequence is CASSLVRQSSGYTF. DNA of the CDR3: TGCGCCAGCAGCTTGGTGCGACAATCGTCTGGCTACACCTTC. The whole variable domain, filled in from reference TRBV5-1 and TRBJ1-2, reads KAGVTQTPRYLIKTRGQQVTLSCSPISGHRSVSWYQQTPGQGLQFLFEYFSETQRNKGNFPGRFSGRQFSNSRSEMNVSTLELGDSALYLCASSLVRQSSGYTFGSGTRLTVV.

The chain recombines TRBV19 with TRBJ2-2; D assignment may be TRBD1 or TRBD2 (6 bases each). Germline CDR1 reads LNHDA; CDR2 reads SQIVND (reference sequence). The CDR3 runs to 17 residues. V lost 1 base and J lost 4, with 16 bases in between. CDR3 in amino acids: CASSIGWRGATTGELFF. CDR3 sequence (DNA): TGTGCCAGTAGTATAGGATGGAGGGGGGCGACCACCGGGGAGCTGTTTTTT.

This rearrangement joins TRBV6-1 to TRBJ2-7; TRBD1 aligns across 7 bases. The junction had 4 bases not matched to a gene; V was cut back by 5 bases and J by 3 bases. In germline, CDR1 is MNHNS, CDR2 SASEGT. This CDR3 comprises 13 residues. This CDR3 is CASSSTGYYEQYF. The DNA of the CDR3 is TGTGCCAGCAGTTCGACAGGGTACTACGAGCAGTACTTC.

This clone was counted a few times. The chain carries TRBV5-4 and TRBJ2-7; 7 nucleotides line up with TRBD1. The CDR3 totals 13 residues. Trimming removed 2 bases from V and 5 bases from J; junction bases left unmatched: 4. Per the germline V gene, CDR1 is SGHNT and CDR2 is YYREEE (reference sequence). The CDR3 protein is CASSLQGNDEQYV. The DNA for the CDR3 is TGTGCCAGCAGCTTACAGGGGAACGACGAGCAGTACGTC.

The chain employs TRBV11-2 and TRBJ1-1, with 7 bases fitting TRBD1. The CDR3 is 12 amino acids. Losses at the gene ends were 5 bases for V and 6 bases for J; bases not matched to a gene: 3. Germline CDR1 and CDR2: SGHAT and FQNNGV. The CDR3 DNA is TGTGCCAGCAGCGGGACAGCCGCTGAAGCTTTCTTT. Translation gives CASSGTAAEAFF.

V gene TRBV5-1 combines with J gene TRBJ2-1, with TRBD2 matching 9 bases. This CDR3 has 17 amino acids. V was pared by 5 bases and J by 4 bases, with 13 bases of the junction left unmatched. Germline V lookup: CDR1 SGHRS, CDR2 YFSETQ. CDR3 nucleotides: TGCGCCAGCAGTCTGTACGTCGGACTAGCGATTTACAATGAGCAGTTCTTC. Protein product: CASSLYVGLAIYNEQFF.

The V call is TRBV5-1, the J call TRBJ2-1; tentatively, D is TRBD1 (6 bases). The germline V gene has CDR1 SGHRS and CDR2 YFSETQ. This CDR3 has 14 amino acids. Trimming cost V 1 base and J 5 bases, with 10 bases left between them. The CDR3 region has the DNA TGCGCCAGCAGCTTGAGGACAGCTGACAATGAGCAGTTCTTC. Its protein product is CASSLRTADNEQFF.

The chain is built from TRBV5-1 and TRBJ2-3; TRBD1 might be the D (6 bases). V dropped 4 bases and J dropped 5 bases, with 11 bases sitting between them. Germline V gene lookup returns CDR1 SGHRS and CDR2 YFSETQ. The CDR3 totals 13 residues. CDR3 DNA sequence: TGCGCCAGCAGCCAATTAGGGGGAGATACGCAGTATTTT. It specifies CASSQLGGDTQYF.

The rearrangement joins TRBV9 to TRBJ1-2; D is uncertain. The CDR3 is 13 residues long. V was clipped by 7 bases and J by 2 bases, with 12 bases between them. Germline assignment: CDR1 SGDLS and CDR2 YYNGEE. The CDR3 is CASSSGKNYGYTF. Here the CDR3 DNA reads TGTGCCAGCTCCAGCGGAAAGAACTATGGCTACACCTTC.

This clone was observed a single time. The rearrangement links TRBV27 to TRBJ1-1, with 8 bases that match TRBD1. Germline V gene data show CDR1 as MNHEY and CDR2 as SMNVEV (reference sequence). There are 13 residues in the CDR3. J gave up 6 bases and V 3 bases, and 3 bases lay outside the gene matches. The CDR3 region is CASSFGQGAEAFF. The CDR3 nucleotides are TGTGCCAGCAGTTTCGGACAGGGCGCTGAAGCTTTCTTT.

J is TRBJ2-7 and V is TRBV15; D is unclear. This CDR3 comprises 13 residues. Trimming removed 0 bases from V and 4 bases from J, with 7 bases in between. Germline loops: CDR1 LNHNV, CDR2 YYDKDF (reference sequence). CDR3 DNA sequence: TGTGCCACCAGCAGAGATTTGAGTTACGAGCAGTACGTC. It is translated as CATSRDLSYEQYV.

Regarding this clone: A junction boundary mismatches the germline segment, possibly from a read error. Written as DNA, the CDR3 is TGTGCCAGCAGTTACTCGACCCATAGGGTGGATTTT. Translating gives CASSYSTHRVDF. The chain recombines TRBV6-5 with TRBJ2-3, with D unclear. Germline loops: CDR1 MNHEY, CDR2 SVGAGI. CDR3 length: 12 amino acids.

This chain connects TRBV27 to TRBJ1-6, with 9 bases matching TRBD1. Trimming at V came to 3 bases and at J to 4 bases, leaving 7 bases not matched to a gene. This CDR3 spans 17 amino acids. Per the germline V gene, CDR1 is MNHEY and CDR2 is SMNVEV (reference sequence). CDR3 in amino acids: CASSFVQGQGYNSPLHF. The CDR3 bases are TGTGCCAGCAGTTTTGTTCAGGGACAGGGATATAATTCACCCCTCCACTTT.

The V and J genes are TRBV30 and TRBJ1-1; D not certain. Germline assignment: CDR1 GTSNPN and CDR2 SVGIG (reference sequence). V lost 2 bases and J 3 bases, leaving 13 bases between the germline ends. The CDR3 loop spans 14 amino acids. The CDR3: CAWSRLTADTEAFF. Written as DNA, the CDR3 is TGTGCCTGGAGTCGGCTTACCGCGGACACTGAAGCTTTCTTT.

J is TRBJ2-7 and V is TRBV2; TRBD1 matches at 8 bases. The CDR3 extends over 15 amino acids. Per germline, CDR1 SNHLY and CDR2 FYNNEI. The J segment lost 7 bases and the V segment lost 5 bases, leaving 13 bases of the junction unmatched. CDR3 protein: CASSSQGAQAGEQYV. CDR3 DNA sequence: TGTGCCAGCAGTTCCCAGGGGGCCCAAGCCGGGGAGCAGTACGTC.

CDR3 bases: TGTGCCAGCAGCGTAGCACAATCCGGGACAGGGGCTTGGGATACGCAGTATTTT. It encodes CASSVAQSGTGAWDTQYF. The J gene is TRBJ2-3, the V gene TRBV9; TRBD1 aligns across 10 bases. Trimming cost V 0 bases and J 6 bases; bases outside gene matches: 13. Germline V lookup: CDR1 SGDLS, CDR2 YYNGEE. The CDR3 is made up of 18 amino acids.

As DNA, the CDR3 is TGTGCCAGCGGGGACAGGGGGCGCATTAATGAAAAACTGTTTTTT. Residues: CASGDRGRINEKLFF. This chain joins TRBV25-1 and TRBJ1-4, with 12 bases identical to TRBD1. This CDR3 contains 15 residues. The germline CDR1 and CDR2 sequences are MGHDK and SYGVNS. With V trimmed by 8 bases and J by 4 bases, 5 bases remained unmatched.

In this sample, this clone turned up a few times. The V gene is TRBV5-6, the J gene TRBJ1-6; the D gene is possibly TRBD1 (5 bases). Germline-derived CDR1 and CDR2 are SGHDT and YYEEEE. The length of the CDR3 is 14 residues. V lost 2 bases, J lost 8 bases, and 11 bases lay in between. The CDR3 here is CASSFGAEDSPLHF. The CDR3 nucleotides are TGTGCCAGCAGCTTCGGGGCCGAGGATTCACCCCTCCACTTT.

The gene calls are TRBV7-9 and TRBJ2-1, with 8 bases that match TRBD2. V lost 0 bases to trimming and J lost 8 bases; unmatched junction nucleotides: 9. CDR3 length: 16 residues. Looked up from germline, CDR1 is SEHNR and CDR2 is FQNEAQ (reference sequence). CDR3 loop: CASSLAVVGGAYEQFF. CDR3 DNA sequence: TGTGCCAGCAGCTTAGCCGTTGTCGGGGGGGCCTATGAGCAGTTCTTC.

This chain uses TRBV10-1 with TRBJ2-3, with D possibly being TRBD1 or TRBD2 (5 bases each). The CDR3 sequence is 15 residues long. V was pared by 5 bases and J by 1 base, with 13 bases between. Germline CDR1 is WNHNN and CDR2 is SYGVQD (reference sequence). CDR3 in DNA: TGCGCCAGCAGTTCCCGGGACCCAGGCACAGATACGCAGTATTTT. Translating it yields CASSSRDPGTDTQYF.

The CDR3 DNA is TGTGCCAGTAGTATAACCGGGACAGGGGAAGGCTACACCTTC. Translated: CASSITGTGEGYTF. This sequence joins TRBV19 and TRBJ1-2, with TRBD1 identical over 10 bases. The CDR3 runs 14 residues. CDR1 LNHDA and CDR2 SQIVND come from the germline V gene (reference sequence). V gave up 2 bases and J gave up 8 bases; unmatched junction bases: 5.

This clone was observed a single time. This sequence joins TRBV6-1 and TRBJ1-5; D remains unclear. Trimming removed 2 bases from V and 6 bases from J, with 5 bases in between. The germline V gene encodes CDR1 MNHNS and CDR2 SASEGT. This CDR3 has 12 residues. Written as DNA, the CDR3 is TGTGCCAGCAGTGAAATGGTTCAGCCCCAGCATTTT. Translating it yields CASSEMVQPQHF.

This clone came up once. The chain is built from TRBV5-4 and TRBJ1-1; no definite D call. The CDR3 has 12 amino acids. CDR1 SGHNT and CDR2 YYREEE come from the germline V gene (reference sequence). V lost 4 bases to trimming and J lost 1 base, with 5 bases between them. Here the CDR3 reads CASSPRNTEAFF. In DNA, the CDR3 is TGTGCCAGCAGCCCCAGGAACACTGAAGCTTTCTTT.

V and J are TRBV7-3 and TRBJ2-7, with D possibly TRBD2 on 5 matching bases. The ends were cut back, 8 bases at V and 2 bases at J, with 10 bases in the middle. The CDR3 loop spans 12 amino acids. Germline values: CDR1 SGHTA, CDR2 FQGTGA. CDR3 protein: CASASEAYEQYF. Here the CDR3 DNA reads TGTGCCAGCGCTTCGGAGGCCTACGAGCAGTACTTC.

The V gene is TRBV7-2, the J gene TRBJ1-2; D not resolved. Germline V gives CDR1 SGHTA, CDR2 FQGNSA. Trimming cost V 1 base and J 0 bases, with 9 bases left between them. The CDR3 spans 15 residues. CDR3 region: CASSLVPEANYGYTF. The CDR3, as DNA: TGTGCCAGCAGCTTAGTCCCGGAAGCTAACTATGGCTACACCTTC.

V gene TRBV15 combines with J gene TRBJ1-6; TRBD1 matches 8 bases. This CDR3 is built from 14 residues. Trimming removed 6 bases from V and 4 bases from J; junction bases left unmatched: 2. Per germline, CDR1 LNHNV and CDR2 YYDKDF (reference sequence). CDR3 DNA sequence: TGTGCCACCAGGACAGGGGTATATAATTCACCCCTCCACTTT. Protein: CATRTGVYNSPLHF. Full variable domain (remainder filled in from reference TRBV15 and TRBJ1-6): DAMVIQNPRYQVTQFGKPVTLSCSQTLNHNVMYWYQQKSSQAPKLLFHYYDKDFNNEADTPDNFQSRRPNTSFCFLDIRSPGLGDTAMYLCATRTGVYNSPLHFGNGTRLTVT.

This chain joins TRBV23-1 and TRBJ1-1; D uncertain. TRBV23-1 is treated as an ORF (open reading frame) with a function not yet certain. The CDR3 totals 14 residues. V lost 0 bases to trimming and J lost 11 bases, with 16 bases between them. The CDR3 is CASSQSLRGVVAFF. As DNA, the CDR3 is TGCGCCAGCAGTCAATCGCTTCGTGGGGTGGTGGCTTTCTTT.

The V and J genes are TRBV11-2 and TRBJ2-5; the D gene is possibly TRBD2 (6 bases). V lost 5 bases to trimming and J lost 6 bases, with 16 bases between them. The CDR3 contains 14 residues. CDR1 is SGHAT and CDR2 is FQNNGV in the germline V gene. DNA of the CDR3: TGTGCCAGCAGCCCGGGGGAGCCTGTAAAGACCCAGTACTTC. It translates to CASSPGEPVKTQYF.

The chain links TRBV5-8 to TRBJ1-2; 10 bases match TRBD1. Germline CDR1 and CDR2: SGHTS and YDEGEE. The CDR3 extends over 15 amino acids. Losses at the gene ends were 4 bases for V and 8 bases for J; bases not matched to a gene: 11. The CDR3 DNA follows: TGTGCCAGCAGCCCATTTACGACAGGGGGCTGGGGCTACACCTTC. Its protein product is CASSPFTTGGWGYTF.